This T cell receptor (beta chain) was observed in a study of CD8 T cells in ankylosing spondylitis. Germline assignment: CDR1 DFQATT and CDR2 SNEGSKA (reference sequence). The CDR3 covers 17 residues. V dropped 2 bases and J dropped 3; count of bases not matched to a gene: 12. TCRdb fed the 5' RACE reads into MiXCR, producing one record per CDR3 protein. Of 250,000 to 350,000 distinct CDR3 sequences detected, more than 20% appear once; the ten largest clones hold roughly 3.4%. This clonotype was recorded a few times. V gene TRBV20-1 combines with J gene TRBJ2-1; 8 nucleotides agree with TRBD2. This clonotype was obtained from a female donor with ankylosing spondylitis or in good health (not recorded which). Sequencing was carried out using blood, either unsorted or a sorted T cell fraction (not recorded which). Here the CDR3 DNA reads TGCAGTGCTAGATCATTCGTCGGGAGGGCCTTCTACAATGAGCAGTTCTTC. Protein sequence: CSARSFVGRAFYNEQFF.